The rows below give T cell receptor beta chains drawn from one sample of a study of beta chain features in type 1 diabetes. Generated by immunoSEQ multiplex PCR, the TCRdb table keeps only in-frame clones and is missing some. This table holds about 150,000 clones, around 9.3% found once. The sample comprised naive CD4+ T cells from blood. All receptors come from a man younger than 35 in good health. Each CDR3 is given with its conserved first and last residue. Fields, in order: D gene, clone size, J gene, V gene, CDR3 protein, CDR3 DNA. D genes are given only for firm matches. A clone size is listed for some rows: how often the clone was seen (once, few, many), or a class if it is expanded.

TRBD2	NA	TRBJ2-2	TRBV11-1	CASSPGTSNTGELFF	TGTGCCAGCAGCCCCGGGACTAGTAACACCGGGGAGCTGTTTTTT
NA	few	TRBJ2-3	TRBV7-6	CASSLLSEGVTDTQYF	TGTGCCAGCAGCTTATTGTCCGAAGGGGTAACAGATACGCAGTATTTT
NA	NA	TRBJ2-5	TRBV1	CTSSQDLFGLAGAYQETQYF	TGCACCAGCAGCCAAGATCTTTTCGGGCTAGCGGGGGCCTACCAAGAGACCCAGTACTTC
NA	NA	TRBJ2-5	TRBV7-2	CASSLLGLAGLLAQETQYF	TGTGCCAGCAGCTTATTGGGACTGGCGGGTTTACTGGCCCAAGAGACCCAGTACTTC
NA	few	TRBJ1-2	TRBV20-1	CSAPQGYGYTF	TGCAGTGCCCCACAGGGCTATGGCTACACCTTC
NA	few	TRBJ2-1	TRBV2	CASSDSSSYNEQFF	TGTGCCAGCAGTGATAGCAGCTCCTACAATGAGCAGTTCTTC
TRBD2	NA	TRBJ2-2	TRBV5-4	CASSELAGATGELFF	TGTGCCAGCAGCGAACTAGCGGGGGCCACCGGGGAGCTGTTTTTT
NA	NA	TRBJ2-5	TRBV5-1	CASSSSPGGSETQYF	TGCGCCAGCAGCTCGTCGCCAGGGGGGTCGGAGACCCAGTACTTC
NA	NA	TRBJ2-5	TRBV4-1	CASSPGTNQETQYF	TGCGCCAGCAGCCCAGGGACAAACCAAGAGACCCAGTACTTC
NA	few	TRBJ2-2	TRBV6-5	CASSYRQKNTGELFF	TGTGCCAGCAGTTACAGACAGAAAAACACCGGGGAGCTGTTTTTT
TRBD1	NA	TRBJ1-6	TRBV7-2	CASSPTDRGGNSPLHF	TGTGCCAGCAGCCCGACGGACAGGGGAGGTAATTCACCCCTCCACTTT
NA	few	TRBJ1-2	TRBV7-2	CASSLDTSNYGYTF	TGTGCCAGCAGCTTGGACACCTCTAACTATGGCTACACCTTC
NA	NA	TRBJ2-7	TRBV6-5	CASSPQQGPYEQYF	TGTGCCAGCAGTCCCCAACAGGGACCCTACGAGCAGTACTTC
NA	NA	TRBJ1-2	TRBV30	CAGPCDGDIAYGYTF	TGTGCGGGCCCCTGTGACGGGGACATCGCCTATGGCTACACCTTC
NA	NA	TRBJ1-2	TRBV6-6	CASGGNSYGYTF	TGTGCCAGCGGGGGCAACTCCTATGGCTACACCTTC
NA	NA	TRBJ2-2	TRBV7-8	CASSQNANTGELFF	TGTGCCAGCAGCCAGAACGCGAACACCGGGGAGCTGTTTTTT
NA	NA	TRBJ2-3	TRBV18	CASSPLSGGTDTQYF	TGTGCCAGCTCACCACTGTCGGGGGGCACAGATACGCAGTATTTT